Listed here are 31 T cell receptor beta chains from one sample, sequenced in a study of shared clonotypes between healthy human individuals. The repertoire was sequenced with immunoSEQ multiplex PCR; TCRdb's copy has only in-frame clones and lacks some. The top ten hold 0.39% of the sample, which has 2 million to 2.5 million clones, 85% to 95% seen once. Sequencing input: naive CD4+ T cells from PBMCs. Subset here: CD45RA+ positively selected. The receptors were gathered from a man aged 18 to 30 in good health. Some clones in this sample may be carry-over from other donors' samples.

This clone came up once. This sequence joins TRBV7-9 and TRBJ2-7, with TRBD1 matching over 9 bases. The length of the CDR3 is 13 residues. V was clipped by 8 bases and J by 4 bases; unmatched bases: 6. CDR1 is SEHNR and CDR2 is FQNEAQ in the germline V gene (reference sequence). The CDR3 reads CASEKQGAYEQYF. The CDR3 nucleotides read TGTGCCAGCGAGAAACAGGGGGCTTACGAGCAGTACTTC. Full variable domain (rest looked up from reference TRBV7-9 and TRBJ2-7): DTGVSQNPRHKITKRGQNVTFRCDPISEHNRLYWYRQTLGQGPEFLTYFQNEAQLEKSRLLSDRFSAERPKGSFSTLEIQRTEQGDSAMYLCASEKQGAYEQYFGPGTRLTVT.

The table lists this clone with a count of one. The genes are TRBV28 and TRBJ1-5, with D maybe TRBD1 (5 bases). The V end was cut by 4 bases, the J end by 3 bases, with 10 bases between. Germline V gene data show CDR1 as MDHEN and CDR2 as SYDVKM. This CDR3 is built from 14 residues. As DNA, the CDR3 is TGTGCCAGCAGTTCGGGACCGTACAATCAGCCCCAGCATTTT. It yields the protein CASSSGPYNQPQHF.

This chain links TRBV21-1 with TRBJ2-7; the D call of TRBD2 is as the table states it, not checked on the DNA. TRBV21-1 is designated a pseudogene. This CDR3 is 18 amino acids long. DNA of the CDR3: TGTGCCAGCAGCAAGGGACTAGCGGGAGGGCCCCCGACGAACGAGCAGTACTTC. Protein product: CASSKGLAGGPPTNEQYF.

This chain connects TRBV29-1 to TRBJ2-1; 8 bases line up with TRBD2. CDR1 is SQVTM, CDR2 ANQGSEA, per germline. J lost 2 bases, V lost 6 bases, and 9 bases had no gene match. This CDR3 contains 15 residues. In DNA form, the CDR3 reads TGCAGCGTCCCGTGGACGGGACTAGCCTACAATGAGCAGTTCTTC. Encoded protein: CSVPWTGLAYNEQFF.

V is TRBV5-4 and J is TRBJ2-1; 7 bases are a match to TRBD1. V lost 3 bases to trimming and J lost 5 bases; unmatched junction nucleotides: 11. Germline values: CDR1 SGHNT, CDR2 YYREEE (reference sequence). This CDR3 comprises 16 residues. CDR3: CASSSSLYRGNNEQFF. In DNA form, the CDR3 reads TGTGCCAGCAGCTCTTCGCTCTACAGGGGCAACAATGAGCAGTTCTTC. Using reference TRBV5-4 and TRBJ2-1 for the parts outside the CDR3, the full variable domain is ETGVTQSPTHLIKTRGQQVTLRCSSQSGHNTVSWYQQALGQGPQFIFQYYREEENGRGNFPPRFSGLQFPNYSSELNVNALELDDSALYLCASSSSLYRGNNEQFFGPGTRLTVL.

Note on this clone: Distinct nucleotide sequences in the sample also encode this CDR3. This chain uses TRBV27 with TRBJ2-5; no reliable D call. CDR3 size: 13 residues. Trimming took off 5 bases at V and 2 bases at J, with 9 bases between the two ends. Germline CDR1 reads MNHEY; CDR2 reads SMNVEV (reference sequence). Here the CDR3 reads CASSRTTQETQYF. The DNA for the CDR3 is TGTGCCAGCAGTCGAACCACTCAAGAGACCCAGTACTTC.

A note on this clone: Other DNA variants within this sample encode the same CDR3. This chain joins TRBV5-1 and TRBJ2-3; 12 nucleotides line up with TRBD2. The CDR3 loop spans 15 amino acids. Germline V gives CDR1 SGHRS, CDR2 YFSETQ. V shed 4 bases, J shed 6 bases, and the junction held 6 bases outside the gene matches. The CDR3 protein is CASSPLAGGPDTQYF. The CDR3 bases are TGCGCCAGCAGCCCCCTAGCGGGAGGGCCGGATACGCAGTATTTT.

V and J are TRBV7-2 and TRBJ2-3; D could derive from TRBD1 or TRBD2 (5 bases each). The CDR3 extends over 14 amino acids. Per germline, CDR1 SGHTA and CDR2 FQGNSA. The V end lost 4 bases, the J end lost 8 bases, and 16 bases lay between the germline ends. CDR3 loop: CASSSGARSVTQYF. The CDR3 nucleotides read TGTGCCAGCAGCTCCGGGGCCCGGAGCGTTACGCAGTATTTT.

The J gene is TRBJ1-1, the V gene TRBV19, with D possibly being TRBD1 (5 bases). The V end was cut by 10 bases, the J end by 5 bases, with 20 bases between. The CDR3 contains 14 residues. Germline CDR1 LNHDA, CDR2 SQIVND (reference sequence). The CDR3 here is CATTEGFGQTEAFF. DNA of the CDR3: TGTGCCACCACGGAGGGGTTTGGCCAGACTGAAGCTTTCTTT.

The CDR3 loop is CASSIRAGAGPGELFF. For the CDR3, the DNA is TGTGCCAGCAGTATACGGGCGGGAGCCGGCCCCGGGGAGCTGTTTTTT. The chain links TRBV28 to TRBJ2-2; 7 nucleotides line up with TRBD2. The CDR3 sequence is 16 residues long. Germline CDR1 and CDR2: MDHEN and SYDVKM. V lost 5 bases and J lost 6; bases outside the gene matches: 12.

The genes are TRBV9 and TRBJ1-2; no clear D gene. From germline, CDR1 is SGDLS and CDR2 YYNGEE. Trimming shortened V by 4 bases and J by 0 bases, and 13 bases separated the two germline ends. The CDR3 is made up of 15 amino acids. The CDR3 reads CASSPLGQANYGYTF. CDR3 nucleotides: TGTGCCAGCAGCCCCTTGGGCCAAGCTAACTATGGCTACACCTTC.

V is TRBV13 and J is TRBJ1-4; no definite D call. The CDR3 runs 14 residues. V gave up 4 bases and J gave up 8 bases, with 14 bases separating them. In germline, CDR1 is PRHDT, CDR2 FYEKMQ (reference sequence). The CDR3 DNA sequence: TGTGCCAGCAGCTACGGTCCTCGAGGGGAAAAACTGTTTTTT. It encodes CASSYGPRGEKLFF.

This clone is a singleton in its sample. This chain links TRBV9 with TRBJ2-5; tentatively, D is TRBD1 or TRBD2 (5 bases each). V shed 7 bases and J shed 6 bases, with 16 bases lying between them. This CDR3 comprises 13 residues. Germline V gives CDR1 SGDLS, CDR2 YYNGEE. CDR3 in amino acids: CASEADRGQTQYF. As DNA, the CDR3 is TGTGCCAGCGAGGCGGACCGGGGACAGACCCAGTACTTC.

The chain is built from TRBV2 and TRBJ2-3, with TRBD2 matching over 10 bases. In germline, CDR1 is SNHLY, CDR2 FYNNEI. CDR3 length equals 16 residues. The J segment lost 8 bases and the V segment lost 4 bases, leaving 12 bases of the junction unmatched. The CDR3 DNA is TGTGCCAGCAGTGGGGGAAGCGGGAGGGCCCCCCCTACGCAGTATTTT. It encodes CASSGGSGRAPPTQYF.

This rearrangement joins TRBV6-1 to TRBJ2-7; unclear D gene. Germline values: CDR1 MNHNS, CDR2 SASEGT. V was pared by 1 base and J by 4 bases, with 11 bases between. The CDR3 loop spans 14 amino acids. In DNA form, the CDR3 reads TGTGCCAGCAGTGAAGGGGGATCGGTTTACGAGCAGTACTTC. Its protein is CASSEGGSVYEQYF.

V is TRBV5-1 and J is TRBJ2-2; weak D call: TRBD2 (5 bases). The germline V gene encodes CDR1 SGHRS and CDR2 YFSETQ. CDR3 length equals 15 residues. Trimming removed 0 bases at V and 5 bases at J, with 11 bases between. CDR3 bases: TGCGCCAGCAGCTTGGCAGGAAGAGGGACCGGGGAGCTGTTTTTT. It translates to CASSLAGRGTGELFF.

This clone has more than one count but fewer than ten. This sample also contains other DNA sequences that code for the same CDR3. The CDR3: CASRGNTEAFF. The CDR3 DNA reads TGTGCCAGCAGAGGGAACACTGAAGCTTTCTTT. V usage is TRBV7-9 and J usage is TRBJ1-1; no clear D. Trimming cost V 6 bases and J 1 base, with 3 bases left between them. The CDR3 runs to 11 residues. Germline assignment: CDR1 SEHNR and CDR2 FQNEAQ (reference sequence).

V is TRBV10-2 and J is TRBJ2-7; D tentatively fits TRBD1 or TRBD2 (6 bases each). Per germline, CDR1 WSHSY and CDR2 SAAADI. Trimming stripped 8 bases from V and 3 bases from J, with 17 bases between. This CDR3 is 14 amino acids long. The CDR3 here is CASAGPKGVYEQYF. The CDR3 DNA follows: TGCGCCAGCGCGGGACCGAAGGGGGTCTACGAGCAGTACTTC.

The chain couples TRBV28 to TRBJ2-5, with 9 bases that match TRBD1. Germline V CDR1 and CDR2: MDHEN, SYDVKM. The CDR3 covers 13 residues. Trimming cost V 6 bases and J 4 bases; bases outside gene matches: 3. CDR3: CASRQGAGETQYF. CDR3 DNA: TGTGCCAGCAGACAGGGGGCAGGAGAGACCCAGTACTTC.

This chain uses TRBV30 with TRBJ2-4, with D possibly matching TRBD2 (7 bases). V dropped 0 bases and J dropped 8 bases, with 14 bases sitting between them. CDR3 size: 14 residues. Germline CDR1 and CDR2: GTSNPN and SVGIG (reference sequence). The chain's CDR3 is CAWSVGGGYDIQYF. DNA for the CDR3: TGTGCCTGGAGTGTAGGGGGGGGCTACGACATTCAGTACTTC.

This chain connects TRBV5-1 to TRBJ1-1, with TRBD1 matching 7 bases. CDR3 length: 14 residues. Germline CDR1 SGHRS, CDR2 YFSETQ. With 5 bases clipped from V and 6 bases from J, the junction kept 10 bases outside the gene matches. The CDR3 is CASSKATGAAEAFF. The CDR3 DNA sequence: TGCGCCAGCAGTAAAGCTACAGGGGCCGCTGAAGCTTTCTTT.

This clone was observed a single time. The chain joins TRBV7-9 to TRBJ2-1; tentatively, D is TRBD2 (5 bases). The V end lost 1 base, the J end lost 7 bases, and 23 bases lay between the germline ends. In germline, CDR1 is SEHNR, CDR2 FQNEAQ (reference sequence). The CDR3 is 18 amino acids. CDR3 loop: CASSLEARVARGGNEQFF. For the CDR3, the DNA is TGTGCCAGCAGCTTAGAGGCCCGGGTCGCCCGGGGTGGGAATGAGCAGTTCTTC. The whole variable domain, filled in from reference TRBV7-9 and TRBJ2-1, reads DTGVSQNPRHKITKRGQNVTFRCDPISEHNRLYWYRQTLGQGPEFLTYFQNEAQLEKSRLLSDRFSAERPKGSFSTLEIQRTEQGDSAMYLCASSLEARVARGGNEQFFGPGTRLTVL.

The CDR3 here is CSAGGRADTEAFF. DNA for the CDR3: TGCAGCGCGGGGGGCAGGGCGGACACTGAAGCTTTCTTT. The rearrangement links TRBV29-1 to TRBJ1-1; D may be TRBD1 (6 bases). The ends were cut back, 7 bases at V and 3 bases at J, with 15 bases in the middle. In germline, CDR1 is SQVTM, CDR2 ANQGSEA. This CDR3 is built from 13 residues.

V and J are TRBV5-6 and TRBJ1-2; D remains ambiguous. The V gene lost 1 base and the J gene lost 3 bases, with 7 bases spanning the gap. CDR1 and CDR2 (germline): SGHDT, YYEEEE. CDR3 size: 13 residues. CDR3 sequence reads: CASSLLEDYGYTF. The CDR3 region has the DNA TGTGCCAGCAGCTTGTTGGAGGACTATGGCTACACCTTC.

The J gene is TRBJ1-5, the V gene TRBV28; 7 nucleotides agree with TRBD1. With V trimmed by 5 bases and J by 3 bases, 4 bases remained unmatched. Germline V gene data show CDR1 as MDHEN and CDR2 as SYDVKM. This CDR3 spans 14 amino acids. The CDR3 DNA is TGTGCCAGCAGTGAAGACAGGGTCAATCAGCCCCAGCATTTT. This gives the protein CASSEDRVNQPQHF.

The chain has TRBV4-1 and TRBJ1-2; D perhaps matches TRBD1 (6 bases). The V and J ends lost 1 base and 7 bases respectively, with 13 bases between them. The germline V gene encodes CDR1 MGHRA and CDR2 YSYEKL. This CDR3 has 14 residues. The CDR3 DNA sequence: TGCGCCAGCAGCCAAGCCCGGGGGGGGGCTGGCTACACCTTC. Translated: CASSQARGGAGYTF.

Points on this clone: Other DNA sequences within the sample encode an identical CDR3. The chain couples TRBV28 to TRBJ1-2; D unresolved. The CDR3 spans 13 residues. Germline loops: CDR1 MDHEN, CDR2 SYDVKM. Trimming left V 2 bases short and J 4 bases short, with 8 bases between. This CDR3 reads CASSLGPSYGYTF. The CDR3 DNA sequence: TGTGCCAGCAGTTTAGGCCCGAGCTATGGCTACACCTTC.

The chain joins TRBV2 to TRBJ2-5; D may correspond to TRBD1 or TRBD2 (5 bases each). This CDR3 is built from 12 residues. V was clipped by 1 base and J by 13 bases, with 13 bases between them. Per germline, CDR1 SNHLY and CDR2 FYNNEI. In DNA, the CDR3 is TGTGCCAGCAGTGAAGAGCCCCGGGGCCGGTACTTC. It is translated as CASSEEPRGRYF.

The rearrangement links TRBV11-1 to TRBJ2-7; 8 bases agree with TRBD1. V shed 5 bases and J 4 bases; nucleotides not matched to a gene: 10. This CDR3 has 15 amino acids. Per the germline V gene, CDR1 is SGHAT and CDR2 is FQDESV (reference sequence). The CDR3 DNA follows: TGTGCCAGCAGCAGTCGTGGACAGGGCATATACGAGCAGTACTTC. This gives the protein CASSSRGQGIYEQYF.

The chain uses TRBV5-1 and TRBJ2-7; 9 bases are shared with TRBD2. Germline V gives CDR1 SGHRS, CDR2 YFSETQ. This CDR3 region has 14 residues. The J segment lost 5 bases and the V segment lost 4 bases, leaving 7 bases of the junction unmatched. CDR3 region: CASSLTSGYHEQYF. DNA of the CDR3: TGCGCCAGCAGCCTCACTAGCGGGTACCACGAGCAGTACTTC.

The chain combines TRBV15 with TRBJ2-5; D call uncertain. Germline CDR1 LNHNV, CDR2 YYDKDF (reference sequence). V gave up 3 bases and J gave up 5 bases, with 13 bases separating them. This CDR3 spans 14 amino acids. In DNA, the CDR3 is TGTGCCACCAGCAGTCCTAATGGACGGGAGACCCAGTACTTC. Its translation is CATSSPNGRETQYF.